Included here is one T cell receptor beta chain sequence, with context. It lacks a known antigen. Base qualities are not recorded, but no much larger clone differs from it by a single base. From a lookup of the germline V gene, CDR1 and CDR2 are MDHEN and SYDVKM. The CDR3 spans 14 residues, from the cysteine through the phenylalanine. The retained sequence is limited to the CDR3, 42 bases, with the frame set at the first base. Cut back by 6 bases and 3 bases, the V and J ends lie 14 bases apart. Explained via the paper, the time point label denotes: recipient sample about 28 days before transplant, after cytoreduction. Blood samples were obtained from recipients approximately 28 days before transplant and at days 30, 100 and 180 after transplant. Nuclei Lysis Solution was used to extract genomic DNA from fresh or cryopreserved unfractionated peripheral blood mononuclear cells. The immunoSEQ assay, a bias-controlled multiplex PCR with V- and J-specific primers, was used to amplify TCR beta CDR3 regions from genomic DNA. In a second PCR step, the CDR3 amplicons were tagged with a proprietary barcode plus Illumina adapter sequences. An Illumina MiSeq instrument was used to sequence the CDR3 libraries. As for the authors' bioinformatics: Export and quality control were handled in immunoSEQ Analyzer 3.0, while downstream analyses relied on R Bioconductor and Immunarch. Only productive rearrangements in the normalized downsampled data set went into calculating the repertoire metrics. Pathologically expanded clonotypes were defined as those larger than 5 templates in the normalized cohort. The Inverse Simpson Index was used to measure repertoire diversity. CMV-specificity analyses were carried out on the non-normalized data set to capture all clonotypes. In TCRdb, the immuneACCESS table is reduced to in-frame sequences with V and J assigned. These tables do not hold every clone; where another copy was compared, an unresolved V gene accounts for under half, and the others remain unexplained. D and trimming were read from the DNA, whereas the V and J calls and clone size are those reported in that table. For this sample the table gives 16,000 or so clones, of which 93% were detected only once. Under 2% of the sample lies in the top ten.

This entry belongs to a study of T cell clonotyping in hematopoietic cell transplantation (dated by TCRdb to the early 2020s). A note on the overall study: Recipient samples taken before transplant were collected after cytoreduction. Recruitment of patients was conducted between 2015 and January 2017, and follow-up was continued until September 2020 or death. A total of about 140 blood samples were gathered in the study from 30 to 35 consecutive transplant recipients along with their related donors. What the authors observed across the whole study: The sample size was limited, and because cells were not sorted, the contributions of CD4 and CD8 repertoires could not be separated. A decrease in recipient TCR diversity was observed after transplant, and a progressive increase in pathologically expanded clonotypes was seen from day 30 to day 180. Broader posttransplant TCR repertoire diversity was predicted by donor and pretransplant recipient Inverse Simpson Index values. Just a small fraction of recipient repertoires overlapped with donor repertoires, and more than 97% appeared de novo at the given depth.

This chain joins TRBV28 to TRBJ1-2; TRBD1 is a possible D gene, resting on 6 matching bases. Here the sequenced sample was peripheral blood mononuclear cells, taken before stem cell transplant. The clonotype comes from a man younger than 30 with biphenotypic leukemia. Some clones in this sample may be carry-over from other donors' samples. The nucleotide sequence is given as TGTGCCAGCAGCTTAGAGGGGGTCGACTATGGCTACACCTTC. It translates as CASSLEGVDYGYTF.